This T cell receptor (beta chain) was sequenced during a study of blood T cell repertoires in COVID-19. Grouping used clinical history reported by participants in a survey and questionnaire. Per the authors' pipeline: For nucleated cells, counts were estimated from reference gene primer amplification. The repertoire was sequenced with immunoSEQ multiplex PCR; TCRdb's copy has only in-frame clones and lacks some. That table is the source of V, J and clone size, and D and trimming were worked out from the DNA. The sample lists some 370,000 clones, less than 90% occurring once. Trimming took off 1 base at V and 2 bases at J, with 10 bases between the two ends. Germline loops: CDR1 SGHTS, CDR2 YDEGEE. The CDR3 consists of 15 residues. There are a few counts of this clone.

Material: PBMCs or T cells enriched from blood (not recorded which). The rearrangement uses TRBV5-8 and TRBJ1-3; D not certain. This TCR was recovered from a woman between 45 and 60 years old who had recovered from COVID-19. The CDR3 sequence is CASSLSAGTGNTIYF. DNA for the CDR3: TGTGCCAGCAGCTTGTCGGCAGGCACTGGAAACACCATATATTTT.